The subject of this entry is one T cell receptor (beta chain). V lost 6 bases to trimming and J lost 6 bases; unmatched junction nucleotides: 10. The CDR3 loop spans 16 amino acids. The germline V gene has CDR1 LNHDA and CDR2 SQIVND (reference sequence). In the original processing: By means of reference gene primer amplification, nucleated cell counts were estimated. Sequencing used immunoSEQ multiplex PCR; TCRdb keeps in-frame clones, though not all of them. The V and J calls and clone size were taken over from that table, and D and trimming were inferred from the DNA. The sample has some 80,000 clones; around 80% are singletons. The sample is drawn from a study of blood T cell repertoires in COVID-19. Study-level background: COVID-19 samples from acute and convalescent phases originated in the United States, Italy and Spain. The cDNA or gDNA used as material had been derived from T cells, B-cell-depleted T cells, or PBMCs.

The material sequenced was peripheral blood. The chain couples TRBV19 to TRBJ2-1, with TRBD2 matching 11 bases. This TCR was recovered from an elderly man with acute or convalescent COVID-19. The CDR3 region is CASSPTSSGGFNEQFF. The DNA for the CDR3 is TGTGCCAGTAGCCCCACCTCTAGCGGGGGGTTCAATGAGCAGTTCTTC.